Sequencing of this TCR beta chain was carried out in a study of cytomegalovirus exposure and HLA in healthy donors. Sequencing used immunoSEQ multiplex PCR; TCRdb keeps in-frame clones, though not all of them. The sample yields roughly 260,000 clones, 80% to 90% seen once. The V end lost 3 bases, the J end lost 8 bases, and 16 bases lay between the germline ends. Germline assignment: CDR1 SQVTM and CDR2 ANQGSEA. This CDR3 region has 14 residues. It was the roughly 130-subject validation cohort, separate from the 666-subject first cohort, to which the donors belonged. Study-level findings and limits: The study designated fewer than 200 TCR beta chains cytomegalovirus-associated.

As regards this clone: As yet, its antigen is unknown.

Sequenced: PBMCs. This chain uses TRBV29-1 with TRBJ1-4; D is possibly TRBD1 (6 bases). This sequence originates from a man aged 18 to 35 in good health and CMV-seronegative. The CDR3 spells CSVEQGRVGEKLFF. CDR3 bases: TGCAGCGTTGAGCAGGGGCGCGTGGGGGAAAAACTGTTTTTT.